This TCR beta chain emerged from a study of blood T cell repertoires in COVID-19. On the study more broadly: Both acute and convalescent COVID-19 samples were obtained from the United States, Italy and Spain. Nucleic acid was either cDNA or gDNA, and it came from T cells, B-cell-depleted T cells, or PBMCs.

Study processing details: Reference gene primer amplification yielded estimated nucleated cell counts. Clones were read by immunoSEQ multiplex PCR, and TCRdb kept only the in-frame ones, dropping some. V and J calls plus clone size are reproduced from that table; the DNA served to infer D and trimming. The data show approximately 120,000 clones, about 94% seen once. V lost 7 bases to trimming and J lost 10 bases; unmatched junction nucleotides: 14. CDR1 is LNHDA and CDR2 is SQIVND in the germline V gene (reference sequence). This CDR3 spans 15 amino acids. The Seattle site enrolled patients during active infection and followed them longitudinally.

Sequencing input: peripheral blood. This sequence joins TRBV19 and TRBJ1-2; 11 nucleotides agree with TRBD1. The source of this sequence is a man between 50 and 59 years old with COVID-19, enrolled during active disease. In DNA, the CDR3 is TGTGCCAGTACCGAAGGGACAGGGGGGGCCTCATCCTACACCTTC. The encoded protein is CASTEGTGGASSYTF.